The 25 T cell receptor beta chains presented below share a single source sample, sequenced in a study of control samples from healthy donors and cancer patients. TCRdb's copy holds only in-frame clones and misses some; the assay was immunoSEQ multiplex PCR. Of approximately 170,000 clones in the sample, 75% to 95% were seen once. Sequences were obtained from blood. The receptors shown here come from a woman in her twenties or thirties in good health.

The chain has TRBV9 and TRBJ1-3; D is undetermined. CDR1 and CDR2 (germline): SGDLS, YYNGEE. The CDR3 is 16 residues long. V gave up 0 bases and J gave up 0 bases, with 10 bases separating them. The CDR3 region has the DNA TGTGCCAGCAGCGTAGGATGGCAGAGCTCTGGAAACACCATATATTTT. Amino acid sequence: CASSVGWQSSGNTIYF.

V is TRBV4-1 and J is TRBJ1-3; the D is unclear. The V end was cut by 0 bases, the J end by 0 bases, with 6 bases between. Germline CDR1 MGHRA, CDR2 YSYEKL. The CDR3 spans 15 residues. CDR3 amino acids: CASSQDVGSGNTIYF. The CDR3, as DNA: TGCGCCAGCAGCCAAGATGTGGGCTCTGGAAACACCATATATTTT.

The chain recombines TRBV5-1 with TRBJ1-2; TRBD1 agrees at 7 bases. V trimming: 2 bases; J trimming: 3 bases; junction bases outside the gene matches: 1. From germline, CDR1 is SGHRS and CDR2 YFSETQ. CDR3 length: 13 residues. The DNA of the CDR3 is TGCGCCAGCAGCTTCGACAGGGACTATGGCTACACCTTC. This translates into CASSFDRDYGYTF.

The chain carries TRBV7-6 and TRBJ2-2; D remains ambiguous. CDR1 is SGHVS, CDR2 FNYEAQ, per germline. The CDR3 runs 14 residues. The V end was cut by 1 base, the J end by 5 bases, with 8 bases between. The CDR3 sequence: CASSLGAVTGELFF. CDR3 coding DNA: TGTGCCAGCAGCTTAGGGGCTGTAACCGGGGAGCTGTTTTTT.

The chain has TRBV30 and TRBJ2-2, with TRBD1 matching 7 bases. The V segment lost 0 bases and the J segment 5 bases; nucleotides outside the gene matches: 0. Germline values: CDR1 GTSNPN, CDR2 SVGIG (reference sequence). The CDR3 consists of 13 residues. CDR3 coding DNA: TGTGCCTGGAGTGTGACAGGGACCGGGGAGCTGTTTTTT. It encodes CAWSVTGTGELFF.

The count of this clone is one. The V gene is TRBV7-2, the J gene TRBJ1-2; D uncertain. Per germline, CDR1 SGHTA and CDR2 FQGNSA. The CDR3 spans 13 residues. V was trimmed by 1 base and J by 4 bases, leaving 7 bases between them. The CDR3 sequence: CASSLEGFYGYTF. CDR3 DNA: TGTGCCAGCAGCTTAGAGGGTTTCTATGGCTACACCTTC.

The chain carries TRBV27 and TRBJ2-3; tentative D call: TRBD2 (6 bases). The V end was cut by 4 bases, the J end by 2 bases, with 10 bases between. This CDR3 has 14 amino acids. Germline CDR1 MNHEY, CDR2 SMNVEV (reference sequence). The CDR3 loop reads CASSYTSNTDTQYF. CDR3 sequence (DNA): TGTGCCAGCAGTTACACTAGCAACACAGATACGCAGTATTTT.

This rearrangement joins TRBV29-1 to TRBJ1-3; D is unclear. The V end was cut by 4 bases, the J end by 0 bases, with 4 bases between. Looked up from germline, CDR1 is SQVTM and CDR2 is ANQGSEA. CDR3 size: 12 residues. This CDR3 is CSVADSGNTIYF. The CDR3, as DNA: TGCAGCGTTGCGGACTCTGGAAACACCATATATTTT.

V is TRBV28 and J is TRBJ1-2, with D maybe TRBD1 (5 bases). The CDR3 runs 14 residues. Per germline, CDR1 MDHEN and CDR2 SYDVKM. Trimming stripped 5 bases from V and 4 bases from J, with 14 bases between. The CDR3 sequence: CASSQPGDFYGYTF. In DNA, the CDR3 is TGTGCCAGCAGTCAGCCGGGGGATTTCTATGGCTACACCTTC.

As regards this clone: The sample has other DNA sequences that encode this CDR3 too. The chain combines TRBV6-2 or TRBV6-3 with TRBJ2-3; 9 bases are shared with TRBD2. Germline assignment: CDR1 MNHEY and CDR2 SVGEGT. J gave up 3 bases and V 2 bases, and 3 bases lay outside the gene matches. This CDR3 comprises 15 residues. CDR3 residues: CASSYGREGTDTQYF. The CDR3 coding sequence is TGTGCCAGCAGTTACGGGCGGGAGGGGACAGATACGCAGTATTTT.

V and J are TRBV12-5 and TRBJ1-2; no definite D call. This CDR3 region has 16 residues. Germline CDR1 LGHNT, CDR2 FRNRAP. The V end lost 0 bases, the J end lost 0 bases, and 11 bases lay between the germline ends. CDR3 sequence: CASGLVLAVTNYGYTF. The CDR3 coding sequence is TGTGCTAGTGGTTTGGTACTTGCAGTTACTAACTATGGCTACACCTTC. Drawing the rest from reference TRBV12-5 and TRBJ1-2, the complete variable domain is DARVTQTPRHKVTEMGQEVTMRCQPILGHNTVFWYRQTMMQGLELLAYFRNRAPLDDSGMPKDRFSAEMPDATLATLKIQPSEPRDSAVYFCASGLVLAVTNYGYTFGSGTRLTVV.

The V call is TRBV2, the J call TRBJ1-4, with D possibly being TRBD1 (5 bases). The CDR3 has 15 residues. CDR1 is SNHLY, CDR2 FYNNEI, per germline. Trimming left V 2 bases short and J 6 bases short, with 13 bases between. The CDR3 spells CASSEMAGIYEKLFF. The CDR3 region has the DNA TGTGCCAGCAGTGAAATGGCAGGGATATATGAAAAACTGTTTTTT.

The chain couples TRBV27 to TRBJ1-1; maybe TRBD1 (5 bases). The germline V gene encodes CDR1 MNHEY and CDR2 SMNVEV (reference sequence). V lost 8 bases, J lost 1 base, and 8 bases lay in between. The CDR3 contains 12 residues. CDR3 sequence reads: CASRGGNTEAFF. CDR3 sequence (DNA): TGTGCCAGCCGGGGGGGGAACACTGAAGCTTTCTTT.

The rearrangement uses TRBV27 and TRBJ1-6, with D unresolved. This CDR3 has 12 residues. CDR1 is MNHEY and CDR2 is SMNVEV in the germline V gene (reference sequence). Between the trimmed V and J ends, which lost 5 bases and 3 bases, there was a span of 2 bases. The CDR3 DNA sequence: TGTGCCAGCAGTCTCTATAATTCACCCCTCCACTTT. It encodes CASSLYNSPLHF.

This clone occurred once. V usage is TRBV6-4 and J usage is TRBJ1-1; no firm D call. The V gene's germline CDR1 is MRHNA and CDR2 SNTAGT. This CDR3 is built from 13 residues. Trimming removed 4 bases at V and 1 base at J, with 7 bases between. The CDR3 sequence: CASSVNRNTEAFF. CDR3 nucleotides: TGTGCCAGCAGTGTGAACAGGAACACTGAAGCTTTCTTT.

V and J are TRBV7-2 and TRBJ2-7; 11 nucleotides match TRBD1. This CDR3 has 15 residues. Germline-derived CDR1 and CDR2 are SGHTA and FQGNSA. V shed 2 bases and J 2 bases; nucleotides not matched to a gene: 2. This CDR3 reads CASSLRGQGAYEQYF. DNA of the CDR3: TGTGCCAGCAGCTTACGGGGACAGGGGGCCTACGAGCAGTACTTC.

Here the CDR3 reads CAMGQGGHEQYF. CDR3 DNA: TGTGCCATGGGACAGGGTGGCCACGAGCAGTACTTC. The chain couples TRBV10-3 to TRBJ2-7; TRBD1 matches 9 bases. The CDR3 is 12 amino acids. In germline, CDR1 is ENHRY, CDR2 SYGVKD. V lost 9 bases, J lost 5 bases, and 5 bases stayed unmatched.

The CDR3 sequence is CASSFTGGGEQYF. The CDR3 nucleotides are TGTGCCAGCAGCTTCACAGGGGGCGGCGAGCAGTACTTC. The chain joins TRBV5-5 to TRBJ2-7; 9 nucleotides line up with TRBD1. The ends lost 2 bases at V and 6 bases at J; junction bases unmatched: 3. Germline CDR1 and CDR2: SGHKS and YYEKEE (reference sequence). The CDR3 contains 13 residues.

The V call is TRBV24-1, the J call TRBJ2-7, with 7 bases that match TRBD1. CDR1 KGHDR and CDR2 SFDVKD come from the germline V gene. The V segment lost 3 bases and the J segment 0 bases; nucleotides outside the gene matches: 4. The CDR3 loop spans 15 amino acids. The CDR3 nucleotides are TGTGCCACCAGTGATCAACAGGGGTCCTCCTACGAGCAGTACTTC. Protein product: CATSDQQGSSYEQYF.

This clone was found a few times. This chain joins TRBV15 and TRBJ2-1, with 10 bases that match TRBD2. Per germline, CDR1 LNHNV and CDR2 YYDKDF (reference sequence). The length of the CDR3 is 15 residues. V lost 3 bases and J lost 4; bases outside the gene matches: 3. The CDR3 sequence: CATSRPGLAYNEQFF. Here the CDR3 DNA reads TGTGCCACCAGCAGGCCGGGACTAGCGTACAATGAGCAGTTCTTC.

The chain carries TRBV19 and TRBJ1-5, with unresolved D. Deletions cut 1 base from V and 0 bases from J, with 7 bases between. Germline CDR1 is LNHDA and CDR2 is SQIVND (reference sequence). This CDR3 is built from 15 residues. The CDR3 is CASSIGAVSNQPQHF. CDR3 bases: TGTGCCAGTAGTATAGGGGCAGTTAGCAATCAGCCCCAGCATTTT.

This chain uses TRBV18 with TRBJ2-5; 9 bases are shared with TRBD2. The CDR3 contains 16 residues. V lost 3 bases and J lost 1; bases outside the gene matches: 6. Germline V gene lookup returns CDR1 KGHSH and CDR2 LQKENI. DNA for the CDR3: TGTGCCAGCTCACCCGATAGACTAGCGGTCCAAGAGACCCAGTACTTC. Amino acids: CASSPDRLAVQETQYF.

The chain uses TRBV4-1 and TRBJ2-4; TRBD1 matches 12 bases. Looked up from germline, CDR1 is MGHRA and CDR2 is YSYEKL. The CDR3 has 15 residues. The V gene end was trimmed by 5 bases and the J gene end by 7 bases; junction bases not matched to a gene: 6. The chain's CDR3 is CASSAGTGGGNIQYF. The CDR3 bases are TGCGCCAGCAGCGCCGGGACAGGGGGCGGCAACATTCAGTACTTC.

V and J are TRBV6-6 and TRBJ1-1; the D is unclear. Germline loops: CDR1 MNHNY, CDR2 SVGAGI (reference sequence). The germline V and J ends were trimmed by 7 bases and 0 bases, with 6 bases remaining between them. CDR3 length equals 12 residues. This chain's CDR3 is CASNQVNTEAFF. CDR3 nucleotide sequence: TGTGCCAGCAACCAAGTGAACACTGAAGCTTTCTTT.

The gene calls are TRBV19 and TRBJ2-1, with 12 nucleotides matching TRBD2. J was trimmed by 0 bases and V by 5 bases; bases with no gene match: 5. The CDR3 totals 17 residues. Germline CDR1 LNHDA, CDR2 SQIVND (reference sequence). The CDR3 sequence: CASSPGLAGSSYNEQFF. In DNA form, the CDR3 reads TGTGCCAGTAGTCCCGGACTAGCGGGGAGCTCCTACAATGAGCAGTTCTTC.